This T cell receptor (beta chain) is drawn from a study of cytomegalovirus exposure and HLA in healthy donors. Germline V gene lookup returns CDR1 MGHRA and CDR2 YSYEKL. There are 13 residues in the CDR3. V was cut by 5 bases and J by 5 bases, with 9 bases left in between. PCR primers comprised 60 Vbeta and 13 Jbeta primers. Sequencing used immunoSEQ multiplex PCR; TCRdb keeps in-frame clones, though not all of them. The top ten hold less than 2% of the sample, which has 200,000 to 250,000 clones, around 75% seen once. The origin of this receptor is a woman in her thirties in good health and CMV-seronegative. Specimen: PBMCs. This chain connects TRBV4-1 to TRBJ2-2, with D possibly TRBD1 on 6 matching bases. The CDR3 spells CASSYQGTGELFF. CDR3 nucleotide sequence: TGCGCCAGCAGCTACCAGGGGACCGGGGAGCTGTTTTTT.